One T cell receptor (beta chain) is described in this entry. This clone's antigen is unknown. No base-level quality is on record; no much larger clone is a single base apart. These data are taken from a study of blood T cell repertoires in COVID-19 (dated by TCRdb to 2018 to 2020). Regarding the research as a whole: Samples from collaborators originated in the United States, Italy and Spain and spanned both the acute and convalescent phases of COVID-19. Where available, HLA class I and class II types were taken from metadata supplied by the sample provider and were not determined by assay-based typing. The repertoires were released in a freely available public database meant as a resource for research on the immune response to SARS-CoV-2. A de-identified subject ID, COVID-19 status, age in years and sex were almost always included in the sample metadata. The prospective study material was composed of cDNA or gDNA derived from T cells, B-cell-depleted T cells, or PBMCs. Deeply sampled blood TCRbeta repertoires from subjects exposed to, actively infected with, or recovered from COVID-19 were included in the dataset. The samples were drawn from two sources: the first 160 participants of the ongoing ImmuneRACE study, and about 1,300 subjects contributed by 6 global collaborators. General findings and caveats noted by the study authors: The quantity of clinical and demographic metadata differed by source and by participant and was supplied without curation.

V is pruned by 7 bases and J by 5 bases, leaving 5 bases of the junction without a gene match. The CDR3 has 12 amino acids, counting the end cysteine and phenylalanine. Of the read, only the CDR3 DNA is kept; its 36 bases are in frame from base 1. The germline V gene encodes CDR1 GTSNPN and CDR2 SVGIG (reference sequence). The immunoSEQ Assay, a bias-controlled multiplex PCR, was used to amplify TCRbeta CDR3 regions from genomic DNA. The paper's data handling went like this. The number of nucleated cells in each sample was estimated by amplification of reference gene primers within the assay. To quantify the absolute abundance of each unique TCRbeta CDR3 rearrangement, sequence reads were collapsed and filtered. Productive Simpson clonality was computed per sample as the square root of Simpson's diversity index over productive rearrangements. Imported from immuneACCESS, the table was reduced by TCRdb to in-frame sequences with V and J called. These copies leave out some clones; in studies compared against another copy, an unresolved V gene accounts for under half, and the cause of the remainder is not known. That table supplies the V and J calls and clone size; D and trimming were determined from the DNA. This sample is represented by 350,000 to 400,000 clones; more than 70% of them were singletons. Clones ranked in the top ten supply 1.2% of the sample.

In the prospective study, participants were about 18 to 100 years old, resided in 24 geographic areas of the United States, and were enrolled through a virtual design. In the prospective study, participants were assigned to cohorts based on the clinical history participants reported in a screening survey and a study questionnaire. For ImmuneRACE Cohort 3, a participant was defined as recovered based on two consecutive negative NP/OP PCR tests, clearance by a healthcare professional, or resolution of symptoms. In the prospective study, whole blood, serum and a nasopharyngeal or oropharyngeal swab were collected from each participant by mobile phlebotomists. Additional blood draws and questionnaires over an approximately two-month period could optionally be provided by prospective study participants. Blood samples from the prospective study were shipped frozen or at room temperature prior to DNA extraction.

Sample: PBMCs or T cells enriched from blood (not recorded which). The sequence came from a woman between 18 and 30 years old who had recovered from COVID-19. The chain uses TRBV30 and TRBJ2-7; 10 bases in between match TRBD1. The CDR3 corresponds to CASGQGSDEQYF. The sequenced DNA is TGTGCCTCGGGACAGGGGAGTGACGAGCAGTACTTC.